This record looks at one T cell receptor (beta chain) sequence and its context. Its recognized antigen is unknown. Per-base qualities were not stored, and no clone one base away is much larger. Based on the germline V gene (reference sequence), the CDR1 and CDR2 sequences are SEHNR and FQNEAQ. Reading from cysteine to phenylalanine, the CDR3 counts 17 amino acids. Only CDR3 DNA remains: 51 bases, in frame from the first base. The library came from the immunoSEQ multiplex PCR assay. A mixture of 60 forward primers for TCR Vbeta segments and 13 reverse primers for TCR Jbeta segments was used in the multiplex PCR. The CDR3 region of rearranged TCR beta genes was amplified from genomic DNA by a multiplex PCR assay. On the Illumina HiSeq System, the amplified TCR beta libraries were sequenced as 87-base-pair reads. As for the authors' bioinformatics: A later analysis counted about 80 million unique TCR beta chains across the 690 or so repertoires, and some 11 million of these chains were shared by at least two donors. Raw reads were error-corrected and collapsed into unique sequences by a nearest-neighbor algorithm in which closely related sequences were merged to remove PCR and sequencing errors. CDR3 sequences were aligned to IMGT reference sequences to assign V, D and J gene segments. Each retained sequence needed at least a six-nucleotide match to both a V gene segment and a J gene segment. Rearrangements were called productive when the CDR3 lacked stop codons and stayed in frame with V and J; all others were non-productive. CDR3 was defined according to IMGT convention as the region running from the second conserved V-encoded cysteine to the conserved J-encoded phenylalanine. The earlier analysis of 550 to 650 of the donors excluded any sequence lacking an unambiguous match to a single V gene segment. An earlier analysis of fewer than 750 of the donors called V segments functional above 56.7% productive rearrangements and segregating when the between-donor standard deviation exceeded 5%. To diagnose cytomegalovirus status from the catalog of TCR beta chain sequences, a statistical classification framework was built. V and J gene assignment, in a later analysis, came from comparing TCR nucleotide sequences with IMGT/GENE-DB human TR gene sequences. A later analysis assigned CDR3 sequences and most-parsimonious VDJ recombination scenarios with the TCRdist pipeline. In a later analysis, each TCR beta chain was defined by its CDR3 amino acid sequence together with its V-gene family, and reads lacking a unique V-gene family were excluded. As a way to deal with suspected cross-contamination and a sequencing artifact, a later analysis dropped roughly 620 nucleotide sequences that were highly shared and had low generation probability. In a later analysis, a clonal expansion index for each public chain was calculated from normalized within-repertoire ranks of inferred template counts. In a later analysis, generation probabilities were computed using a VDJ recombination model fitted to out-of-frame rearrangements, and the results were checked against IGoR. Hypergeometric tests were used in a later analysis to score TCR-TCR, TCR-HLA and TCR-CMV co-occurrence, with a repertoire-size bias correction applied to the TCR pairs. False discovery rates were estimated in a later analysis by permuting HLA or CMV assignments 20 times. In a later analysis, co-occurring TCRs were grouped with DBSCAN, and TCRdist sequence similarity was added when clustering was performed within HLA-allele-positive subsets. Co-occurrence clustering excluded repertoires with fewer than 30,000 or more than 120,000 public chains, plus five with anomalous nucleotide sharing. TCRdb mirrors the immuneACCESS table, restricted to in-frame sequences. Some clones are absent from its copies; in checked studies, under half trace to an unresolved V gene, and the reason for the others is unknown. V and J calls and clone size are those listed in that table; D and trimming were worked out from the DNA. This sample has 100,000 to 150,000 clones in its table, and approximately 78% of those were observed once. 5.5% to 6% of the sample goes to the ten largest clones.

The cohort comprised some 700 healthy bone marrow donors. All cohort members were sampled while nominally healthy, although unrecorded immune exposures were likely present. The donor was CMV seropositive and was included in the group of 300 or so seropositive cohort members. Every donor gave a peripheral blood sample, and the peripheral blood mononuclear cells from that sample were used for TCR beta sequencing. Genomic DNA extraction from the blood cell samples was performed with the Qiagen DNeasy Blood Extraction Kit. These data are taken from a study of cytomegalovirus exposure and HLA in healthy donors (dated by TCRdb to the late 2010s). In the study overall: According to an earlier analysis of a few hundred of the donors, about 179 million T cells yielded 117 million unique TCR beta sequences and 276 Gb of sequence data. Class I and class II HLA loci were covered by the typing at four-digit resolution. To predict cytomegalovirus infection status, the study combined high-throughput TCR immunosequencing, statistical association of individual TCRs with disease status, and machine learning. An early release covering more than 500 HLA-typed donors comprised around 300 gigabases of sequencing data and approximately 85 million unique TCR sequences. On average, 235,054 unique TCR beta nucleotide sequences were sequenced per donor among about 400 genotyped donors of the cohort, with roughly 18% of those sequences being non-productive. The T cell repertoires of 550 to 850 subjects were profiled by immunosequencing and related to cytomegalovirus serostatus. Donor age, sex, ethnicity and CMV serostatus were compiled alongside the repertoire data. Every discovery cohort repertoire had been produced on one sequencing platform. Along with the roughly 670-subject first cohort, a separate validation cohort of roughly 110 different subjects was used. In a later analysis, previously published TCR beta repertoires from about 640 donors were re-analyzed and high-resolution HLA genotyping was added so that TCR occurrence patterns could be studied. Five DR-DQ haplotypes were handled as single units for association and clustering because linkage in the cohort was strong. Of the 350 to 400 genotyped donors, 81% fell in the genetic ancestry cluster associated with self-reported Caucasian donors. A later genetic analysis took genome-wide SNP genotypes for about 65% of the roughly 670 donors and used that subset as a discovery cohort. The study was designed to test whether signatures of past pathogen exposure could be identified by cataloging public T cell receptors. Typing coverage differed by locus: A, B, C, DRB1 and DQB1 were typed in about 629-640 donors, DQA1 in roughly 510, DPA1 in around 610, and DPB1 in roughly 470. In an earlier analysis of about 590 of the donors, high-throughput TCR beta sequencing was used to judge whether each TCR beta V gene segment behaved as functional or pseudogenic. The later analysis used no new phenotypic data to find candidate immune exposures, relying instead on TCR beta sequences and their occurrence across donors.

Study-level results and caveats: Presence/absence analyses assumed roughly uniform sequencing depth across donors, an assumption that may not hold. When HLA alleles, especially DR and DQ, strongly co-occurred, attributing TCR associations to individual alleles was difficult. This cohort had only TCR beta chains sequenced, and the lack of alpha or paired-chain data limited which features could be detected. Several of the top co-occurrence clusters appeared to be linked to parvovirus B19, influenza, CMV and Epstein-Barr virus, according to a later analysis. According to a later genetic analysis, donors in an Asian-associated ancestry cluster had fewer N-insertions in productive TCRs than the roughly 670-donor mean. In a later analysis, around 15,000 TCR beta sequences were associated with specific HLA alleles at a false discovery rate of 0.05. Linkage disequilibrium might explain the correlated functional status among segregating V segments, but an unknown experimental factor could not be excluded. Cytomegalovirus status was reported to be diagnosed by the classifier with high specificity and sensitivity in both the original and validation cohorts. In a later genetic analysis, a missense DCLRE1C variant was associated with V-gene and J-gene trimming of TCR beta chains, and the association was replicated in an independent cohort. Three of the identified cytomegalovirus-associated TCR beta chains were confirmed in vitro to be specific for cytomegalovirus antigens. Because HLA typing was unavailable for some donors at each locus, only the typed subset was used in association tests. In a later analysis, HLA-associated TCR beta chains were found to be more clonally expanded and to have lower generation probabilities than equally common non-associated chains. The earlier analysis of 450 to 700 of the donors excluded roughly 16 rarely observed V segments, including chromosome 9 orphons, because counts were too low. In a later analysis, the rate of TCR association differed among HLA loci, with DRB1 alleles having the most associated TCRs and HLA-C alleles having the fewest. Across donors, most TCR sequences were observed very rarely, whereas some public TCRs were present in many individuals. The study listed around 160 TCR beta chains as associated with cytomegalovirus. The authors suggested that the approach could potentially be generalized to other disease states and immunological phenotypes. A further reported finding was that TCR beta sequences accurately predicted the HLA-A and HLA-B alleles for most subjects in the first cohort. A cluster of highly shared sequence variants was judged likely to be a technical artifact of the sequencing pipeline. In an earlier analysis of about 600 of the donors, most TCR beta V segments appeared in productive rearrangements about 87% or about 30% of the time, broadly matching IMGT annotations. For the cohort, immune exposure information was limited to CMV serostatus. The 87-base-pair reads could not distinguish some IMGT-functional V segments, including TRBV6-2 and TRBV6-3, so those segments were excluded. In a later analysis, most CMV-associated TCR beta chains were found to appear HLA-restricted, with HLA associations seemingly driven largely by CMV exposure.

The TCR sequence derives from a woman in her thirties or forties in good health and CMV-seropositive. Sequencing was done on a sample of PBMCs. This receptor chain uses TRBV7-9 and TRBJ2-5; the junction holds 9 bases that match TRBD2. The J call may be in error: the DNA end matches TRBJ2-7 better. The CDR3 amino acid sequence is: CASSGPSGTVSSYEQYF. At the DNA level, the sequence is TGTGCCAGCAGCGGACCTAGCGGGACCGTTAGCTCCTACGAGCAGTACTTC.